This T cell receptor (beta chain) comes out of a study of blood T cells in healthy people across ages. Overall study results and limits: Fewer expanded clones and more diversity marked long-lived versus aged donors. Roughly linearly, TCR beta diversity per million T cells fell as age increased. Naive T cell percentage showed a strong correlation with TCR beta diversity.

This clonotype was counted many times. The antigen is unknown. Alongside a J-beta primer mix, a sample-barcoded 5' primer served in a second PCR lasting about 7 to 11 cycles. TCRdb re-called the 5' RACE reads through MiXCR, storing one row per CDR3 protein. The sample lists over 600,000 distinct CDR3 sequences, roughly three fifths occurring once. Each donor's blood draw was approximately 10 milliliters of peripheral blood. With 2 bases removed from V and 6 bases from J, the gap between germline ends came to 10 bases. This CDR3 region has 13 residues. From germline, CDR1 is SNHLY and CDR2 FYNNEI. This receptor was obtained from a middle-aged man in good health. The sequenced material came from blood. The chain uses TRBV2 and TRBJ1-2, with D possibly matching TRBD1 (5 bases). The CDR3 DNA follows: TGTGCCAGCAGTGAATCCAGGGCTAATGGCTACACCTTC. Protein sequence: CASSESRANGYTF. The full variable domain, rest sourced from reference TRBV2 and TRBJ1-2, is EPEVTQTPSHQVTQMGQEVILRCVPISNHLYFYWYRQILGQKVEFLVSFYNNEISEKSEIFDDQFSVERPDGSNFTLKIRSTKLEDSAMYFCASSESRANGYTFGSGTRLTVV.